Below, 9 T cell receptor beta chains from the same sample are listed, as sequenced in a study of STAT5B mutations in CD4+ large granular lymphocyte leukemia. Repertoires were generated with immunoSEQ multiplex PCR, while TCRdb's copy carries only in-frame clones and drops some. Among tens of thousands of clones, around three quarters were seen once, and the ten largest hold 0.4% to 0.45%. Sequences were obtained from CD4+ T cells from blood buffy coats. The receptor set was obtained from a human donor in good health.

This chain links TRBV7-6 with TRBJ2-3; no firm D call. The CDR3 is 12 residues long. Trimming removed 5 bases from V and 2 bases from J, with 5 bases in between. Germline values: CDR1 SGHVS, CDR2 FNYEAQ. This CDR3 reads CASSPHTDTQYF. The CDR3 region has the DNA TGTGCCAGCAGCCCCCACACAGATACGCAGTATTTT.

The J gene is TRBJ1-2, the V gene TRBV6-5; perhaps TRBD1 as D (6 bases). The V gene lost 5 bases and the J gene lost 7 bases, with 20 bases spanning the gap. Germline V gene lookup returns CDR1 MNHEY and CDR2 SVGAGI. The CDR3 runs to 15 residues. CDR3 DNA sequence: TGTGCCAGCAGTGGCCAATCGTGGGGGGCGCTTGGCTACACCTTC. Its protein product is CASSGQSWGALGYTF.

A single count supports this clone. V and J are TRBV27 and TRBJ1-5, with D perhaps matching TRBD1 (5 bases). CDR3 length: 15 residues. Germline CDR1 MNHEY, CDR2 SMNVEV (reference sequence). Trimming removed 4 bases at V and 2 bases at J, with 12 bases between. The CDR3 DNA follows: TGTGCCAGCAGTTACCAGGGTAGGGGCAATCAGCCCCAGCATTTT. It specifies CASSYQGRGNQPQHF.

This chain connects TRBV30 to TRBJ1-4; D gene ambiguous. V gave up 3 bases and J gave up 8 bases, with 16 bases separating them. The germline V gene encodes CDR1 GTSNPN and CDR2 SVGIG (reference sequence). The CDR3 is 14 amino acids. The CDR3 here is CAWRSSPAGEKLFF. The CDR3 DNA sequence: TGTGCCTGGAGGTCTTCTCCCGCGGGCGAAAAACTGTTTTTT.

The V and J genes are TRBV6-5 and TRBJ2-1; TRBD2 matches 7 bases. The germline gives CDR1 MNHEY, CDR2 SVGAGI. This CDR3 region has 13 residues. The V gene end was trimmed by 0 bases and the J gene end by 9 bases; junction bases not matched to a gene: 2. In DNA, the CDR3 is TGTGCCAGCAGTTACTCGGGGGAGGGTGAGCAGTTCTTC. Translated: CASSYSGEGEQFF.

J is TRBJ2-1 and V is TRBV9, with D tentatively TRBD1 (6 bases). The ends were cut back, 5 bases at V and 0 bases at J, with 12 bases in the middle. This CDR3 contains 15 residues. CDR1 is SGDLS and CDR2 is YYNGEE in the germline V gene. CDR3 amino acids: CASSFTGSSYNEQFF. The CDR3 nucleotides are TGTGCCAGCAGTTTTACAGGGAGCTCCTACAATGAGCAGTTCTTC.

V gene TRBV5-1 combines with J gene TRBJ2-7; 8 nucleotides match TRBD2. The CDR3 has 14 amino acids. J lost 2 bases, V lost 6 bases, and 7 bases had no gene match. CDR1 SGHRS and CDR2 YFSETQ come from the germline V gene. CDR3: CASTRTAGAYEQYF. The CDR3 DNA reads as TGCGCCAGCACCCGAACAGCGGGGGCCTACGAGCAGTACTTC.

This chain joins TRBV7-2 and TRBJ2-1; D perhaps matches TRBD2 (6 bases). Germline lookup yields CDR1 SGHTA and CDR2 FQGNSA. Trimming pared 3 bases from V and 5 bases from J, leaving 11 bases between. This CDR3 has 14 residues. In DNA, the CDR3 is TGTGCCAGCAGCTTCCTAGCGTCTGACAATGAGCAGTTCTTC. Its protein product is CASSFLASDNEQFF. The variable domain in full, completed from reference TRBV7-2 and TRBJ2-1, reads GAGVSQSPSNKVTEKGKDVELRCDPISGHTALYWYRQSLGQGLEFLIYFQGNSAPDKSGLPSDRFSAERTGGSVSTLTIQRTQQEDSAVYLCASSFLASDNEQFFGPGTRLTVL.

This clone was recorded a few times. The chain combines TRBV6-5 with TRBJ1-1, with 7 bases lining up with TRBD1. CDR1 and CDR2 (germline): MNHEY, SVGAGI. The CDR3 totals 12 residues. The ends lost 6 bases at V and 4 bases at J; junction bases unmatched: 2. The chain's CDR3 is CASSRGSTEAFF. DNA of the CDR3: TGTGCCAGCAGCAGGGGGAGCACTGAAGCTTTCTTT.